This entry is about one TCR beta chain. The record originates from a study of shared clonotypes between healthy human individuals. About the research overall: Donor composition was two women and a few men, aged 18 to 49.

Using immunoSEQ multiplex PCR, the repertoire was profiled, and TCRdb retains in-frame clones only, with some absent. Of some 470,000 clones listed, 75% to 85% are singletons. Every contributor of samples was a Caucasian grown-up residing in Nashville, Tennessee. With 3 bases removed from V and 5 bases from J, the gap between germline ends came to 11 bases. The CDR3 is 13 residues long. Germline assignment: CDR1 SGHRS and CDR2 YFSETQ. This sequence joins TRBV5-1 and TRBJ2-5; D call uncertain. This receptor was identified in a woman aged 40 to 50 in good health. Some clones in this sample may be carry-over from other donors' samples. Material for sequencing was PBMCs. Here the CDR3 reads CASSSPQGETQYF. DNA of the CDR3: TGCGCCAGCAGCTCGCCCCAAGGGGAGACCCAGTACTTC.